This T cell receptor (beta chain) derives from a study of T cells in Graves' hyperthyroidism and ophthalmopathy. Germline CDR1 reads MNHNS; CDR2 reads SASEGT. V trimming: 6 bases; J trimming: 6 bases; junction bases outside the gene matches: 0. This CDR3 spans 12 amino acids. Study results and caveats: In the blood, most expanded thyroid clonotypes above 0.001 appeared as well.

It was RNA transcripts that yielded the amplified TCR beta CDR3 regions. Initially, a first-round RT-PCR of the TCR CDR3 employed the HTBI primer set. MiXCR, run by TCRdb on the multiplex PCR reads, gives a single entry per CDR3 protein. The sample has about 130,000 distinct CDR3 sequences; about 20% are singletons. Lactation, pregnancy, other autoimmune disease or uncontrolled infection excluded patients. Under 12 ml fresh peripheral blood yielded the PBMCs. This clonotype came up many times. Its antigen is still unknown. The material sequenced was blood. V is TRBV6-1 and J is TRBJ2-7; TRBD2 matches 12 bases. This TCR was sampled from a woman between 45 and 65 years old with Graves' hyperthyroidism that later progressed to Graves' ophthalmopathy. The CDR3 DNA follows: TGTGCCAGCAGGACTAGCGGGAGCGAGCAGTACTTC. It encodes CASRTSGSEQYF.